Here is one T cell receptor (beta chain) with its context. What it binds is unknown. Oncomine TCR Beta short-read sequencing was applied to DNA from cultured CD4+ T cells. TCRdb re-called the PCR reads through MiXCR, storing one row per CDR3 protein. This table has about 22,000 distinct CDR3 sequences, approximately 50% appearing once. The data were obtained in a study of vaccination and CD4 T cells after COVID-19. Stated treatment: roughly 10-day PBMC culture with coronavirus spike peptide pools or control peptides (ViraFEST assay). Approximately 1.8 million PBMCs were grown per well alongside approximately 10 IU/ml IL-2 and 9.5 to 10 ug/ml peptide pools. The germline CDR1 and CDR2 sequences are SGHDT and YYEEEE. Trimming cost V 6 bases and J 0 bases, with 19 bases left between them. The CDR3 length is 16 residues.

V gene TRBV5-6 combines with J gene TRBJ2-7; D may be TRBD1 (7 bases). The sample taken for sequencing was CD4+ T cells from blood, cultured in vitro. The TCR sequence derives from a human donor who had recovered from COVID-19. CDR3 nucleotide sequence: TGTGCCAGCAAACCGGTAGGAGGGGGCGTCTCCTACGAGCAGTACTTC. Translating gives CASKPVGGGVSYEQYF.